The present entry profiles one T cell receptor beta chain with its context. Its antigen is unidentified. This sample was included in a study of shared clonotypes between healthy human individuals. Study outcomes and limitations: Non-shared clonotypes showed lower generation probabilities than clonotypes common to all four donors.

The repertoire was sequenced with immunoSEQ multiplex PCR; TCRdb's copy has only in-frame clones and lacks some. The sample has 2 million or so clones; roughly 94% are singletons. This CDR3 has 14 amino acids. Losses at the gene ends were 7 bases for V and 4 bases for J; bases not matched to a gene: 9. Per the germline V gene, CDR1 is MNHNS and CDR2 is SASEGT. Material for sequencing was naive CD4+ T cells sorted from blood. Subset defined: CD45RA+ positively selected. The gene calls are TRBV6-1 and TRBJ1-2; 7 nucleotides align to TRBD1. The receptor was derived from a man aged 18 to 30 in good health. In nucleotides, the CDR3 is TGTGCCAGCATCCAAACCGGGACAGCCTATGGCTACACCTTC. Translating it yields CASIQTGTAYGYTF.